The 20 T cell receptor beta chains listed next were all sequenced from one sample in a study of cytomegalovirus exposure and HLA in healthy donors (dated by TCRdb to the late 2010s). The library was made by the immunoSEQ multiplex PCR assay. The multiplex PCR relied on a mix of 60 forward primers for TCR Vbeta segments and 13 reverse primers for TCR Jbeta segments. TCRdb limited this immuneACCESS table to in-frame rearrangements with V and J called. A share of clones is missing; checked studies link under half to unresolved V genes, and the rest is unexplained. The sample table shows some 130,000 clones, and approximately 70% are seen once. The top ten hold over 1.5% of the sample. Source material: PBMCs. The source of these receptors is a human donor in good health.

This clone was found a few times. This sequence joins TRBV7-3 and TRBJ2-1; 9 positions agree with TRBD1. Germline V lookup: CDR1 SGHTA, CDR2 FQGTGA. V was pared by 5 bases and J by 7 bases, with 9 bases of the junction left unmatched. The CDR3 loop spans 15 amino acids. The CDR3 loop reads CASSIRQGEANEQFF. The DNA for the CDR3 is TGTGCCAGCAGCATCAGACAGGGGGAGGCTAATGAGCAGTTCTTC.

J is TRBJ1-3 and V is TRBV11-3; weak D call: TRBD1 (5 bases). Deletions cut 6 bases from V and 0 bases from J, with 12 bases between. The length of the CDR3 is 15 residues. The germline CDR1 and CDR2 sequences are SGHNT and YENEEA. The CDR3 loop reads CASSRGSSSGNTIYF. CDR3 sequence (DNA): TGTGCCAGCAGTAGGGGCAGTAGCTCTGGAAACACCATATATTTT. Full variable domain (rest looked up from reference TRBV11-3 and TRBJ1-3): EAGVVQSPRYKIIEKKQPVAFWCNPISGHNTLYWYLQNLGQGPELLIRYENEEAVDDSQLPKDRFSAERLKGVDSTLKIQPAELGDSAVYLCASSRGSSSGNTIYFGEGSWLTVV.

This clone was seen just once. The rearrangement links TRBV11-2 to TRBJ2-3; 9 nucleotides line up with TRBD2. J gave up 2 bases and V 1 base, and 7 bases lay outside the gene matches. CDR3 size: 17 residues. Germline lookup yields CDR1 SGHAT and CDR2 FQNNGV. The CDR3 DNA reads TGTGCCAGCAGCTTAGGAGCTCGCGGGGGGGCCACAGATACGCAGTATTTT. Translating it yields CASSLGARGGATDTQYF.

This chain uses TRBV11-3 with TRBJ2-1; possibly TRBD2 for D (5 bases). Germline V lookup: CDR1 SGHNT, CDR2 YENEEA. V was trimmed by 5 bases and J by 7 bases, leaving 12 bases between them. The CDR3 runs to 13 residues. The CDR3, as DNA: TGTGCCAGCAGCCCACCGGACTCAAATGAGCAGTTCTTC. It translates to CASSPPDSNEQFF.

CDR3 DNA: TGTGCCACCAGCAGAGGTTTGAAAAGCGAGACCCAGTACTTC. The encoded protein is CATSRGLKSETQYF. The V call is TRBV15, the J call TRBJ2-5; D unresolved. In germline, CDR1 is LNHNV, CDR2 YYDKDF (reference sequence). V was shortened by 1 base and J by 5 bases, with 11 bases between the two germline ends. The CDR3 contains 14 residues. Looking up the rest from reference TRBV15 and TRBJ2-5 gives the full variable domain: DAMVIQNPRYQVTQFGKPVTLSCSQTLNHNVMYWYQQKSSQAPKLLFHYYDKDFNNEADTPDNFQSRRPNTSFCFLDIRSPGLGDTAMYLCATSRGLKSETQYFGPGTRLLVL.

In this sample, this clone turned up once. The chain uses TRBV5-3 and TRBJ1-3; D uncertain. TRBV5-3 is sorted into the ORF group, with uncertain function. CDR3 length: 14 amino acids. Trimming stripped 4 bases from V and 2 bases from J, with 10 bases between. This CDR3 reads CARSASRAGNTIYF. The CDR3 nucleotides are TGTGCCAGAAGCGCCTCCCGAGCTGGAAACACCATATATTTT.

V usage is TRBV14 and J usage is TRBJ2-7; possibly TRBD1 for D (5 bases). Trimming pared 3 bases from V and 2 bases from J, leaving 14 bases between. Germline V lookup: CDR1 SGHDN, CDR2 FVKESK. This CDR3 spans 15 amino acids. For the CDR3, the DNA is TGTGCCAGCAGCCATCTTGAAAAGGGGACCTACGAGCAGTACTTC. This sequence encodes CASSHLEKGTYEQYF.

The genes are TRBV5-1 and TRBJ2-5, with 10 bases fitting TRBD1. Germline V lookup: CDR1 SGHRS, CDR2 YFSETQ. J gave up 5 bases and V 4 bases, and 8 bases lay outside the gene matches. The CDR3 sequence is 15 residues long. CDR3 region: CASSQGTGAVETQYF. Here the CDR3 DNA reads TGCGCCAGCAGCCAGGGGACAGGGGCAGTGGAGACCCAGTACTTC. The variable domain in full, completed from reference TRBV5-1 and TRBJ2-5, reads KAGVTQTPRYLIKTRGQQVTLSCSPISGHRSVSWYQQTPGQGLQFLFEYFSETQRNKGNFPGRFSGRQFSNSRSEMNVSTLELGDSALYLCASSQGTGAVETQYFGPGTRLLVL.

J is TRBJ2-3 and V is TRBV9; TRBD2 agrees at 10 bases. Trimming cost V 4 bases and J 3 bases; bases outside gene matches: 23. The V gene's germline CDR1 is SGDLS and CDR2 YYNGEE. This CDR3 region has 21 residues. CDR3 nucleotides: TGTGCCAGCAGCTCCCCCTGGGGCAGCGGGAGGGCCGATTTCAAGACAGATACGCAGTATTTT. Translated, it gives CASSSPWGSGRADFKTDTQYF.

As DNA, the CDR3 is TGTGCCAGTTCCTGGGGGCTGGGGACAGCCGAAGCTTTCTTT. As protein: CASSWGLGTAEAFF. This rearrangement joins TRBV6-5 to TRBJ1-1; 7 bases are a match to TRBD1. The CDR3 length is 14 residues. Germline CDR1 and CDR2: MNHEY and SVGAGI. After removal of 9 bases from V and 8 bases from J, the junction contained 15 bases not matched to a gene.

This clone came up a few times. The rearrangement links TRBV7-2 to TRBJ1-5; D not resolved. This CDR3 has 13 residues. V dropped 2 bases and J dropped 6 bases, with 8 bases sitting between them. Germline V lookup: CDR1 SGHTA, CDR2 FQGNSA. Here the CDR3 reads CASSLYSAQPQHF. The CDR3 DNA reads TGTGCCAGCAGCTTATATAGTGCTCAGCCCCAGCATTTT.

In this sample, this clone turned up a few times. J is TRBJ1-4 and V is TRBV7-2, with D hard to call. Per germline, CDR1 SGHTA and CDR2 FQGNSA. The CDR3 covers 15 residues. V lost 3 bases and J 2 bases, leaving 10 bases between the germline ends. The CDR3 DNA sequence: TGTGCCAGCAGCTTTCTTTACGGTACTAATGAAAAACTGTTTTTT. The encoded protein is CASSFLYGTNEKLFF.

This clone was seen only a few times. CDR3 coding DNA: TGTGCCAGCAGCGTAGGCGCAGGGTACACCGGGGAGCTGTTTTTT. It is translated as CASSVGAGYTGELFF. The chain couples TRBV9 to TRBJ2-2, with a tentative D call TRBD1 (5 bases). This CDR3 contains 15 residues. The V gene lost 0 bases and the J gene lost 3 bases, with 9 bases spanning the gap. Germline CDR1 is SGDLS and CDR2 is YYNGEE.

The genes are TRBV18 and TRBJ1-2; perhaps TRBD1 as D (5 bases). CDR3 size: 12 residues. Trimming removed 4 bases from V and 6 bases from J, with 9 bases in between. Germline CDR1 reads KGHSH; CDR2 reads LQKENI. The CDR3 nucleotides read TGTGCCAGCTCACGACAGAGCGATGGCTACACCTTC. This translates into CASSRQSDGYTF.

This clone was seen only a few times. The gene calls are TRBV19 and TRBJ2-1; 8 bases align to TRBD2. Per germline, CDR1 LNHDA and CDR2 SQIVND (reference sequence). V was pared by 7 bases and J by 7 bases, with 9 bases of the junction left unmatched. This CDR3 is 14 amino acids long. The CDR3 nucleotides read TGTGCCAGTAAGCAAGCGGGAGTTTTTAATGAGCAGTTCTTC. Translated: CASKQAGVFNEQFF.

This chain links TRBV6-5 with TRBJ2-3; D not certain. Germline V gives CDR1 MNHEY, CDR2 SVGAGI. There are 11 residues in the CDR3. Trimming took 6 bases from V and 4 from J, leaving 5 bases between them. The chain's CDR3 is CASRRADTQYF. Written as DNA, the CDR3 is TGTGCCAGCAGGCGCGCAGATACGCAGTATTTT.

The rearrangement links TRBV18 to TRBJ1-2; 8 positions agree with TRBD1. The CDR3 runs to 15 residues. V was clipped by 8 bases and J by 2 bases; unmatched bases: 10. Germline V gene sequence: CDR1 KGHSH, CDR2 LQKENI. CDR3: CASAAGQGPNYGYTF. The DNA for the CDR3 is TGTGCCAGCGCCGCCGGACAGGGCCCCAACTATGGCTACACCTTC. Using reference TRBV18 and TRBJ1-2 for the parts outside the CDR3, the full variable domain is NAGVMQNPRHLVRRRGQEARLRCSPMKGHSHVYWYRQLPEEGLKFMVYLQKENIIDESGMPKERFSAEFPKEGPSILRIQQVVRGDSAAYFCASAAGQGPNYGYTFGSGTRLTVV.

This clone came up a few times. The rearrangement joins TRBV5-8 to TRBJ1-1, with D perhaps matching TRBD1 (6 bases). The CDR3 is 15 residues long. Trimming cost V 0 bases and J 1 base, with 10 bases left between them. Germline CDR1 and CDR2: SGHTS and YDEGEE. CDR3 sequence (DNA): TGTGCCAGCAGCTTGGTCGAAGGGGGGAACACTGAAGCTTTCTTT. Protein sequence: CASSLVEGGNTEAFF.

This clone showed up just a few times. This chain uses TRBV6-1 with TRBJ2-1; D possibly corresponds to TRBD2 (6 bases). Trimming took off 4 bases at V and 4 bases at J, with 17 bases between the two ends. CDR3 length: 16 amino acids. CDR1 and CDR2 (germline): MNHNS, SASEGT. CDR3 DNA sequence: TGTGCCAGCAGTGGGGGGGTTGGGACTGGTTACAATGAGCAGTTCTTC. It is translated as CASSGGVGTGYNEQFF.

CDR3: CASRFGTGSSYEQYF. The DNA for the CDR3 is TGTGCCAGCCGTTTTGGGACAGGGAGCTCCTACGAGCAGTACTTC. The V and J genes are TRBV2 and TRBJ2-7; 9 bases are a match to TRBD1. V lost 8 bases to trimming and J lost 0 bases; unmatched junction nucleotides: 8. From germline, CDR1 is SNHLY and CDR2 FYNNEI. The CDR3 is 15 residues long.